This TCR beta chain was observed in a study of beta chain features in type 1 diabetes. Study-wide context: All samples combined gave fewer than 110 million sorted cells for examination. Whole-study results and caveats: A greater similarity of naive, central memory and Treg TCRB repertoires was seen among patients than among healthy donors. A moderate, significant TCRB CDR3 shortening appeared in type 1 diabetes across four CD4+ subsets.

Expressed TCRB transcripts were sequenced after all isolated RNA was converted to cDNA. Some clones are missing from TCRdb's copy, which holds only in-frame ones; the method was immunoSEQ multiplex PCR. The sample shows 500,000 to 650,000 clones, roughly 12% of them seen only once. This clone was seen only a few times. The antigen is not known. Germline CDR1 GTSNPN, CDR2 SVGIG (reference sequence). The J segment lost 7 bases and the V segment lost 4 bases, leaving 7 bases of the junction unmatched. This CDR3 has 14 amino acids. Sorting gave populations that all exceeded 95% purity. This chain links TRBV30 with TRBJ1-4; 9 bases line up with TRBD1. Material: naive CD4+ T cells from blood. This clonotype was sampled from a man younger than 40 with type 1 diabetes. The CDR3 region is CAWNPGQGGEKLFF. CDR3 nucleotides: TGTGCCTGGAACCCGGGACAGGGAGGTGAAAAACTGTTTTTT.